The entry that follows covers one T cell receptor (beta chain) sequence. Patients showing uncontrolled infection, other autoimmune disease, pregnancy or lactation were ineligible. Thyroid ultrasound and orbital computed tomography, with clinical symptoms and serum thyroxine and TRAb, informed diagnoses. This entry is derived from a study of T cells in Graves' hyperthyroidism and ophthalmopathy. The CDR3 consists of 20 residues. Per germline, CDR1 SGDLS and CDR2 YYNGEE. The trim removed 3 bases at V and 3 bases at J, leaving 23 bases unmatched. RNA transcripts served as the template for amplifying TCR beta CDR3 regions. In the first-round RT-PCR of the TCR CDR3, the HTBI primer set was used. In TCRdb, the multiplex PCR reads were re-called with MiXCR into one record per CDR3 protein. The table has roughly 280,000 distinct CDR3 sequences, approximately 17% seen once.

This sequence joins TRBV9 and TRBJ1-1, with 7 positions matching TRBD1. The receptor was derived from a woman aged 60-75 years with Graves' ophthalmopathy. The sample comprised blood. CDR3 nucleotides: TGTGCCAGCAGCGCGGGAACGGGCTTCAGGGGTACTCAGGGGGACACTGAAGCTTTCTTT. It is translated as CASSAGTGFRGTQGDTEAFF.